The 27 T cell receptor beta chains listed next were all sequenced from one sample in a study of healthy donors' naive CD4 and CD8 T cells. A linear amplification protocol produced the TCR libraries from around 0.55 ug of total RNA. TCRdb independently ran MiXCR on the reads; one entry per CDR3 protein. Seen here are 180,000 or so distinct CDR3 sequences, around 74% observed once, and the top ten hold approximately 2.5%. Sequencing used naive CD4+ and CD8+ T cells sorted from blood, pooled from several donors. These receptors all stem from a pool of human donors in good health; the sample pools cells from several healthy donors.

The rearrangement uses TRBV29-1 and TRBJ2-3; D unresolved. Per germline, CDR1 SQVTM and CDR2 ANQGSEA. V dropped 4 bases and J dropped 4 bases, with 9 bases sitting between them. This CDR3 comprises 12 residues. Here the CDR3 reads CSVAAGPDTQYF. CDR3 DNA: TGCAGCGTTGCGGCCGGGCCAGATACGCAGTATTTT.

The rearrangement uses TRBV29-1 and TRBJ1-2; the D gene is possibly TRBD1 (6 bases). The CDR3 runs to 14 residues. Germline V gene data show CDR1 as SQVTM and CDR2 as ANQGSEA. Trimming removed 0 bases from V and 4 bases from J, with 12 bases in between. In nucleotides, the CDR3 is TGCAGCGTTGAAGAAGGCGGGGGCGGCTATGGCTACACCTTC. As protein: CSVEEGGGGYGYTF. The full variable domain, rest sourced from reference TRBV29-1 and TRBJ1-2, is SAVISQKPSRDICQRGTSLTIQCQVDSQVTMMFWYRQQPGQSLTLIATANQGSEATYESGFVIDKFPISRPNLTFSTLTVSNMSPEDSSIYLCSVEEGGGGYGYTFGSGTRLTVV.

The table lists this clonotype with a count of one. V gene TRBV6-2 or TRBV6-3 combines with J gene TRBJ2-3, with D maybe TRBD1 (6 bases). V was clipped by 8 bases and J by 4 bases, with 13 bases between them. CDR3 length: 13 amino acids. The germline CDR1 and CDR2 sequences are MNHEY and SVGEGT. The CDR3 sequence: CASRDRFPDTQYF. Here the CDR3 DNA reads TGTGCCAGCCGAGACAGGTTTCCAGATACGCAGTATTTT.

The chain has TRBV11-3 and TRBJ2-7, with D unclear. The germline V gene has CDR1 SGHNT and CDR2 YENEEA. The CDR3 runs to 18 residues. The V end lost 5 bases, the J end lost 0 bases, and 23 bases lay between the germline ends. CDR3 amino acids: CASSRLAFVGPLSYEQYF. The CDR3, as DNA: TGTGCCAGCAGCCGATTGGCATTTGTCGGCCCGCTCTCCTACGAGCAGTACTTC.

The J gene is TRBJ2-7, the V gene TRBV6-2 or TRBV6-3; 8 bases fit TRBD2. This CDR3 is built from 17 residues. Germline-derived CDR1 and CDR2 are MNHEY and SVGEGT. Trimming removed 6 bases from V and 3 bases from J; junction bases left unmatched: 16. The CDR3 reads CASSRIVRAGGVYEQYF. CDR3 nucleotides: TGTGCCAGCAGCCGTATCGTTAGGGCGGGAGGAGTCTACGAGCAGTACTTC.

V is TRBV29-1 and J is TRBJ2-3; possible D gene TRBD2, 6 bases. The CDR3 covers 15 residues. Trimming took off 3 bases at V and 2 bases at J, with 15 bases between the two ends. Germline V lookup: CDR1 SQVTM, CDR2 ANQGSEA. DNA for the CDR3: TGCAGCGTTGAGTCGGCGGGATGGGACACAGATACGCAGTATTTT. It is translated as CSVESAGWDTDTQYF.

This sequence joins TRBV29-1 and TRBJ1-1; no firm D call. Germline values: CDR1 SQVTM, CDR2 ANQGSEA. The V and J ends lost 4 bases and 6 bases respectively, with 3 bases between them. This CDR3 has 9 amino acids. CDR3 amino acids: CSVGAEAFF. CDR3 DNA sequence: TGCAGCGTTGGAGCTGAAGCTTTCTTT.

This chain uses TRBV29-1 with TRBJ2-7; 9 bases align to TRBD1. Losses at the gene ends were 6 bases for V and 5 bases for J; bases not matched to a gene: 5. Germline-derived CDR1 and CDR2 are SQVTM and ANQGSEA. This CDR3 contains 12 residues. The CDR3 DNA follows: TGCAGCGTATCCGACAGGGGGGACGAGCAGTACTTC. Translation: CSVSDRGDEQYF.

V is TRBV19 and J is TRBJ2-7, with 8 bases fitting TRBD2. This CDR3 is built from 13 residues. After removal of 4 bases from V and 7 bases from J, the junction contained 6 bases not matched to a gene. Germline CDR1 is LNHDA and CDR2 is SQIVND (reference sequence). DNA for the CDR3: TGTGCCAGTAGTACAAGGGCGGGAGGAGAGCAGTACTTC. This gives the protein CASSTRAGGEQYF.

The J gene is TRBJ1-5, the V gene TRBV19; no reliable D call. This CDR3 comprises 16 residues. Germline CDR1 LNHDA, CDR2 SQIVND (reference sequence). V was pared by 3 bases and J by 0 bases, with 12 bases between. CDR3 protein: CASSMKGTLSNQPQHF. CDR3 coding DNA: TGTGCCAGTAGTATGAAGGGAACCCTTAGCAATCAGCCCCAGCATTTT.

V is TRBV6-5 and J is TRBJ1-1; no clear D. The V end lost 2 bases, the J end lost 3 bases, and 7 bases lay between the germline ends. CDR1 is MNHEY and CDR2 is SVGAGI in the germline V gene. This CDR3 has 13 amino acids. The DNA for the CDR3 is TGTGCCAGCAGTTACGGGCGGGACACTGAAGCTTTCTTT. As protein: CASSYGRDTEAFF.

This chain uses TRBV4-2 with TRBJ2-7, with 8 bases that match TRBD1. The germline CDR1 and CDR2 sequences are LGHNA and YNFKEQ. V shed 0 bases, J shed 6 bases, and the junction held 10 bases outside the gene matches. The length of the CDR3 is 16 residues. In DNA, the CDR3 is TGTGCCAGCAGCCAAGAGAGACAGGGGACAGAGGGCGAGCAGTACTTC. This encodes CASSQERQGTEGEQYF.

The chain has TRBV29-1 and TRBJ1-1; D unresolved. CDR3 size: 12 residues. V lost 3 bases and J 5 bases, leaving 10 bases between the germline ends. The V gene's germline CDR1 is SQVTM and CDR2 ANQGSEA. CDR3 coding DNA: TGCAGCGTTGAGGACCTGGGTACTGAAGCTTTCTTT. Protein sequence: CSVEDLGTEAFF. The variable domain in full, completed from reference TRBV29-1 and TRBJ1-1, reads SAVISQKPSRDICQRGTSLTIQCQVDSQVTMMFWYRQQPGQSLTLIATANQGSEATYESGFVIDKFPISRPNLTFSTLTVSNMSPEDSSIYLCSVEDLGTEAFFGQGTRLTVV.

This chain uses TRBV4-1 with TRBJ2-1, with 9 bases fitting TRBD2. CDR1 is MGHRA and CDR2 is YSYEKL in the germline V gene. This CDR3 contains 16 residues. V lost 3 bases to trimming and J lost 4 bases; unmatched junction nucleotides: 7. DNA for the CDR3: TGCGCCAGCAGCCACAAAGCGGGGGGTGTTTACAATGAGCAGTTCTTC. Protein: CASSHKAGGVYNEQFF.

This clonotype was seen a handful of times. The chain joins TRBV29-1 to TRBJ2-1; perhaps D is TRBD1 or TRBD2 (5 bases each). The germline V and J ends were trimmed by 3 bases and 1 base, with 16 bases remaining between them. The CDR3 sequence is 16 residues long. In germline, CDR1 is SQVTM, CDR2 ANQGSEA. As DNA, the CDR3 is TGCAGCGTTGATTCACCGGGACCCAATTCCTACAATGAGCAGTTCTTC. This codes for CSVDSPGPNSYNEQFF.

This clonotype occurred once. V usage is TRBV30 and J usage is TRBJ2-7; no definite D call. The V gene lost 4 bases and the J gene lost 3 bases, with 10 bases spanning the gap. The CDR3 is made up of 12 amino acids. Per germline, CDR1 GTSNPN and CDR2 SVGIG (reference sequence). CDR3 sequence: CAWTASLYEQYF. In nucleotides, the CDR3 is TGTGCCTGGACCGCATCCCTCTACGAGCAGTACTTC.

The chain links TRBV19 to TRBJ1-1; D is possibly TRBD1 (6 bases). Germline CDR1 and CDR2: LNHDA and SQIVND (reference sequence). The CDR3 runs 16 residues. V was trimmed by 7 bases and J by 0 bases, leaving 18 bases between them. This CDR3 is CASILGRGRLNTEAFF. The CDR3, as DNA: TGTGCCAGTATCCTGGGCAGGGGAAGGTTGAACACTGAAGCTTTCTTT.

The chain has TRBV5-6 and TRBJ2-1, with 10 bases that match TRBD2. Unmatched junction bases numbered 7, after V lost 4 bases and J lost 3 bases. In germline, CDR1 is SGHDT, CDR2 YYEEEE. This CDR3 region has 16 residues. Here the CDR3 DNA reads TGTGCCAGCAGCATACCCGGGACTAGCGTCTACAATGAGCAGTTCTTC. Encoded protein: CASSIPGTSVYNEQFF. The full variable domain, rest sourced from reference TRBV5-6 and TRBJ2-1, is DAGVTQSPTHLIKTRGQQVTLRCSPKSGHDTVSWYQQALGQGPQFIFQYYEEEERQRGNFPDRFSGHQFPNYSSELNVNALLLGDSALYLCASSIPGTSVYNEQFFGPGTRLTVL.

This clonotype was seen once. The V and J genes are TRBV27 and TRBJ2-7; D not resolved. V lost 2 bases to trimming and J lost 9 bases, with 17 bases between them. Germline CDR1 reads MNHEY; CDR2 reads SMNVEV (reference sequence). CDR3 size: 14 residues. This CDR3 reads CASSLTVRYDPQYF. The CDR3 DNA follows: TGTGCCAGCAGTTTAACCGTACGCTACGATCCGCAGTACTTC.

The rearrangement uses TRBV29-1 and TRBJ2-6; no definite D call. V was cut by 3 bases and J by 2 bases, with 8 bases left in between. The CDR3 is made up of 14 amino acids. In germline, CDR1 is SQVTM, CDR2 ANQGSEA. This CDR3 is CSVEGGAGANVLTF. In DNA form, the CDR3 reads TGCAGCGTTGAGGGCGGAGCTGGGGCCAACGTCCTGACTTTC. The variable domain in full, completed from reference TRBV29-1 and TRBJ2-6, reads SAVISQKPSRDICQRGTSLTIQCQVDSQVTMMFWYRQQPGQSLTLIATANQGSEATYESGFVIDKFPISRPNLTFSTLTVSNMSPEDSSIYLCSVEGGAGANVLTFGAGSRLTVL.

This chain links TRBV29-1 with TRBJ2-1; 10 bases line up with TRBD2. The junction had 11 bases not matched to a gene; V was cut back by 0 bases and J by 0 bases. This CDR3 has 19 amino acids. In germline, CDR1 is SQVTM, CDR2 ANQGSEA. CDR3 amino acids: CSVEESDGPSGSSYNEQFF. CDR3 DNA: TGCAGCGTTGAAGAAAGCGACGGGCCTAGCGGGAGCTCCTACAATGAGCAGTTCTTC.

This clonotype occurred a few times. In DNA, the CDR3 is TGCAGCGTTGAACCTATTACAGGGACCTACGAGCAGTACTTC. The encoded protein is CSVEPITGTYEQYF. V usage is TRBV29-1 and J usage is TRBJ2-7; possible D gene TRBD1, 6 bases. The CDR3 has 14 residues. Germline lookup yields CDR1 SQVTM and CDR2 ANQGSEA. The germline V and J ends were trimmed by 2 bases and 2 bases, with 13 bases remaining between them.

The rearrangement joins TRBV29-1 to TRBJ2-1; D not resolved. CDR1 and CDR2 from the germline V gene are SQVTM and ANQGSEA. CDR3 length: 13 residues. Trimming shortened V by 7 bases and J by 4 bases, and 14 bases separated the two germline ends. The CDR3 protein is CSASRGEYNEQFF. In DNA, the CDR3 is TGCAGCGCCAGTCGCGGCGAGTACAATGAGCAGTTCTTC.

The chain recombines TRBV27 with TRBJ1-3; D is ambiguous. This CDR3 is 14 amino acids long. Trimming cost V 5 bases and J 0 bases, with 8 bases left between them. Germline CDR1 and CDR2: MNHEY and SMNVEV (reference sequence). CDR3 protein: CASSPMGSGNTIYF. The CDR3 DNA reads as TGTGCCAGCAGTCCAATGGGCTCTGGAAACACCATATATTTT.

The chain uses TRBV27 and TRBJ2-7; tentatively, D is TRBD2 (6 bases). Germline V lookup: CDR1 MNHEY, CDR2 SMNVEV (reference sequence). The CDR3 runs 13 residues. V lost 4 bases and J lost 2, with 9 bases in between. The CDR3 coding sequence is TGTGCCAGCAGTTGGGGACTGACCTACGAGCAGTACTTC. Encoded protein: CASSWGLTYEQYF.

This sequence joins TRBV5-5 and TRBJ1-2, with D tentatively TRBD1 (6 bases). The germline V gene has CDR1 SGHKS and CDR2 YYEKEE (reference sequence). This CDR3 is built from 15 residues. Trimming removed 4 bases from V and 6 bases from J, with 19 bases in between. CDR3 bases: TGTGCCAGCAGCCCCTGGACGCCTGACAGGCATGGCTACACCTTC. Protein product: CASSPWTPDRHGYTF.

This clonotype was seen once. CDR3 residues: CASSWTGIEQYF. Here the CDR3 DNA reads TGTGCCAGCAGTTGGACAGGGATCGAGCAGTACTTC. The chain joins TRBV6-6 to TRBJ2-7; 8 bases map to TRBD1. This CDR3 has 12 residues. V shed 4 bases, J shed 6 bases, and the junction held 2 bases outside the gene matches. From germline, CDR1 is MNHNY and CDR2 SVGAGI (reference sequence).